This T cell receptor (beta chain) was identified during a study of T cell responses to AZD1222 COVID-19 vaccine. Overall study results and limits: Just a handful of AZD1222 recipients were seropositive at baseline. Spike-specific TCR breadth rose after two AZD1222 doses, and depth rose as well. Nearly half of spike-specific TCRs reportedly target unmutated variant regions. White British ancestry dominated among donors, who included more females, and clonal diversity was possibly underestimated.

The assay was immunoSEQ multiplex PCR, and TCRdb's table has in-frame clones only and misses some. This sample carries around 89,000 clones, approximately 91% of them seen once, and the ten largest clones take about 20%. This CDR3 is 15 amino acids long. Germline V gives CDR1 SGDLS, CDR2 YYNGEE. Trimming took 1 base from V and 1 from J, leaving 11 bases between them. Worth noting for this clone: Its cognate antigen is unknown.

Here the sequenced sample was peripheral blood, taken on day 0 of AZD1222 vaccination. J is TRBJ1-1 and V is TRBV9; no clear D gene. The receptor was isolated from an adult in good health. The CDR3 region is CASSVWAEANTEAFF. The CDR3 DNA reads as TGTGCCAGCAGCGTATGGGCGGAGGCGAACACTGAAGCTTTCTTT.